The clone carrying this T cell receptor beta chain was picked up one time. The CDR3 spans 14 residues. The germline V gene encodes CDR1 SGHTA and CDR2 FQGNSA. V was pared by 1 base and J by 8 bases, with 9 bases between. In the original processing: Scientists estimated how many nucleated cells there were by amplifying reference gene primers. The protocol was immunoSEQ multiplex PCR, while the TCRdb copy is restricted to in-frame clones and leaves out a portion. That table furnishes V, J and clone size, whereas the DNA furnished D and trimming. The table records under 350,000 clones, roughly 91% of them present only once. This entry is derived from a study of blood T cell repertoires in COVID-19. Study at large: Acute and convalescent COVID-19 specimens originated in the United States, Italy and Spain. Nucleic acid was either cDNA or gDNA, and it came from T cells, B-cell-depleted T cells, or PBMCs.

The sample comprised peripheral blood. The source of this sequence is a man aged 35 to 55 with acute or convalescent COVID-19. This chain connects TRBV7-2 to TRBJ1-6; D is uncertain. The CDR3, as DNA: TGTGCCAGCAGCTTAGGAGGTGGGTATTCACCCCTCCACTTT. This codes for CASSLGGGYSPLHF.